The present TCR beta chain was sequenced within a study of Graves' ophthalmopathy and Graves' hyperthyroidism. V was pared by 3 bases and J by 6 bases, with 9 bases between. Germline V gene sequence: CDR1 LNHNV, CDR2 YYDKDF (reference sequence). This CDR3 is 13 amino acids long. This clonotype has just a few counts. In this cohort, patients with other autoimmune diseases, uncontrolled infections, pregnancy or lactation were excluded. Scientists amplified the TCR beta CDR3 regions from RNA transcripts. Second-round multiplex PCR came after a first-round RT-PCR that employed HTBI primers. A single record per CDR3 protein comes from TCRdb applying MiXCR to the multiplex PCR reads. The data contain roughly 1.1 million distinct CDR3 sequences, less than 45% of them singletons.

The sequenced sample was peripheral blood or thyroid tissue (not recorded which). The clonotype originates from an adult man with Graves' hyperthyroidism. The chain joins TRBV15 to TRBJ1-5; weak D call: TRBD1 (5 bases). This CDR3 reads CATSRDTGQPQHF. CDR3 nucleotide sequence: TGTGCCACCAGCAGGGATACAGGTCAGCCCCAGCATTTT. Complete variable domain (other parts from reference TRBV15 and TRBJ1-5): DAMVIQNPRYQVTQFGKPVTLSCSQTLNHNVMYWYQQKSSQAPKLLFHYYDKDFNNEADTPDNFQSRRPNTSFCFLDIRSPGLGDTAMYLCATSRDTGQPQHFGDGTRLSIL.